This record looks at one T cell receptor (beta chain) sequence and its context. The sample belongs to a study of blood T cell repertoires in COVID-19. Overall study context: Donors in the United States, Italy and Spain gave samples during acute or convalescent COVID-19. Nucleic acid was either cDNA or gDNA, and it came from T cells, B-cell-depleted T cells, or PBMCs.

Study processing details: It was from reference gene primer amplification that nucleated cell counts were estimated. Data came from immunoSEQ multiplex PCR; TCRdb stores just in-frame clones and leaves some out. The D gene and trimming were derived from the DNA, and the V and J assignments and clone size from that table. The table records some 89,000 clones, about nine tenths of them present only once. Losses at the gene ends were 0 bases for V and 1 base for J; bases not matched to a gene: 4. Germline V gene lookup returns CDR1 SGDLS and CDR2 YYNGEE. The CDR3 length is 16 residues. The sample was peripheral blood. This sequence joins TRBV9 and TRBJ2-5; 9 nucleotides align to TRBD1. This sequence originates from a man in his sixties with acute or convalescent COVID-19. DNA of the CDR3: TGTGCCAGCAGCGTAGCCTGGGACAGGGTCCAAGAGACCCAGTACTTC. Translation: CASSVAWDRVQETQYF. Full variable domain (outside the CDR3, taken from reference TRBV9 and TRBJ2-5): DSGVTQTPKHLITATGQRVTLRCSPRSGDLSVYWYQQSLDQGLQFLIQYYNGEERAKGNILERFSAQQFPDLHSELNLSSLELGDSALYFCASSVAWDRVQETQYFGPGTRLLVL.